These 19 T cell receptor beta chains were all obtained from the same sample, sequenced in a study of blood T cells in healthy people across ages. A second PCR of 7 to 11 cycles used a sample-barcoded 5' primer and a J-beta primer mix. TCRdb reanalysed the 5' RACE reads using MiXCR and keeps one entry per CDR3 protein. The sample records hundreds of thousands of distinct CDR3 sequences, around 32% being singletons. The sample was blood. These receptors all stem from an elderly woman in good health.

In this sample, this clonotype turned up many times. The rearrangement joins TRBV6-2 or TRBV6-3 to TRBJ2-4, with TRBD2 as a possible D gene (5 bases). This CDR3 has 14 amino acids. Germline lookup yields CDR1 MNHEY and CDR2 SVGEGT. V dropped 2 bases and J dropped 6 bases, with 11 bases sitting between them. CDR3 protein: CASSYGGLVNIQYF. CDR3 nucleotide sequence: TGTGCCAGCAGTTACGGCGGGCTGGTAAACATTCAGTACTTC.

This rearrangement joins TRBV18 to TRBJ1-2; perhaps TRBD1 as D (6 bases). Looked up from germline, CDR1 is KGHSH and CDR2 is LQKENI. Trimming cost V 0 bases and J 4 bases, with 18 bases left between them. This CDR3 comprises 17 residues. The CDR3 bases are TGTGCCAGCTCACCACCTCGAGGCGGGGGCCTCATCTATGGCTACACCTTC. It translates to CASSPPRGGGLIYGYTF.

The chain has TRBV10-3 and TRBJ2-5; no clear D. This CDR3 comprises 14 residues. The V gene lost 0 bases and the J gene lost 2 bases, with 7 bases spanning the gap. Germline-derived CDR1 and CDR2 are ENHRY and SYGVKD. The CDR3 DNA follows: TGTGCCATCAGTGAGTCCAACAGACAAGAGACCCAGTACTTC. Amino acid sequence: CAISESNRQETQYF.

The V call is TRBV14, the J call TRBJ2-3, with 10 bases lining up with TRBD1. The CDR3 extends over 18 amino acids. From germline, CDR1 is SGHDN and CDR2 FVKESK. V lost 5 bases and J lost 0; bases outside the gene matches: 11. This chain's CDR3 is CASSVRDRGSFSTDTQYF. CDR3 bases: TGTGCCAGCAGCGTAAGGGACAGGGGCTCCTTTAGCACAGATACGCAGTATTTT.

Many counts were recorded for this clonotype. The chain is built from TRBV5-1 and TRBJ2-1; possible D gene TRBD1, 5 bases. Germline assignment: CDR1 SGHRS and CDR2 YFSETQ. Trimming took off 0 bases at V and 8 bases at J, with 12 bases between the two ends. The CDR3 runs 14 residues. CDR3 bases: TGCGCCAGCAGCTTGGAGGATCCGACAGATGAGCAGTTCTTC. As protein: CASSLEDPTDEQFF.

The chain recombines TRBV7-9 with TRBJ1-4; TRBD1 matches 8 bases. Germline-derived CDR1 and CDR2 are SEHNR and FQNEAQ (reference sequence). With V trimmed by 5 bases and J by 10 bases, 9 bases remained unmatched. This CDR3 has 14 amino acids. CDR3 in amino acids: CASSHQTGVVKLFF. DNA of the CDR3: TGTGCCAGCAGCCACCAGACAGGGGTGGTAAAACTGTTTTTT.

This sequence joins TRBV5-1 and TRBJ2-5, with TRBD1 as a possible D gene (6 bases). The germline gives CDR1 SGHRS, CDR2 YFSETQ. V dropped 3 bases and J dropped 1 base, with 13 bases sitting between them. The CDR3 is 15 residues long. For the CDR3, the DNA is TGCGCCAGCAGCTCCTCAGGGGTATCCCAAGAGACCCAGTACTTC. Protein: CASSSSGVSQETQYF.

As for this clonotype: A much larger clone lies a single base off, so this may be a read error. The CDR3 spells CASSWEVSPNIQYF. In DNA, the CDR3 is TGCGCCAGCAGCTGGGAGGTCAGTCCAAACATTCAGTACTTC. The chain joins TRBV5-1 to TRBJ2-7; tentatively, D is TRBD2 (6 bases). The J call is uncertain, as TRBJ2-4 better fits the DNA end. Germline V gene sequence: CDR1 SGHRS, CDR2 YFSETQ. This CDR3 has 14 amino acids.

At least ten counts were recorded for this clonotype. The CDR3 region is CSAEGQGLGYF. CDR3 nucleotide sequence: TGCAGTGCCGAGGGACAGGGTTTGGGGTACTTC. The chain is built from TRBV20-1 and TRBJ2-4, with 9 positions matching TRBD1. The CDR3 covers 11 residues. Trimming at V came to 6 bases and at J to 15 bases, leaving 9 bases not matched to a gene. Germline loops: CDR1 DFQATT, CDR2 SNEGSKA (reference sequence).

This clonotype was counted many times. This chain links TRBV7-6 with TRBJ2-7; D is unresolved. Germline values: CDR1 SGHVS, CDR2 FNYEAQ. The CDR3 totals 14 residues. V gave up 5 bases and J gave up 2 bases, with 13 bases separating them. The chain's CDR3 is CASSQGGGTYEQYF. CDR3 DNA sequence: TGTGCCAGCAGCCAAGGTGGCGGAACCTACGAGCAGTACTTC.

The chain has TRBV5-5 and TRBJ2-7; 11 bases are shared with TRBD1. There are 17 residues in the CDR3. The J segment lost 0 bases and the V segment lost 2 bases, leaving 7 bases of the junction unmatched. CDR1 is SGHKS and CDR2 is YYEKEE in the germline V gene (reference sequence). CDR3: CASSFLNGTGGSYEQYF. CDR3 sequence (DNA): TGTGCCAGCAGCTTCCTGAACGGGACAGGGGGCTCCTACGAGCAGTACTTC.

This clonotype was seen at least ten times. V is TRBV11-2 and J is TRBJ2-5; 10 bases fit TRBD2. Germline CDR1 and CDR2: SGHAT and FQNNGV. The CDR3 has 15 residues. The V gene end was trimmed by 1 base and the J gene end by 5 bases; junction bases not matched to a gene: 4. The CDR3 bases are TGTGCCAGCAGCTTAGGGGGACTAGCGATGGAGACCCAGTACTTC. Translation: CASSLGGLAMETQYF.

The chain recombines TRBV24-1 with TRBJ2-1; D is possibly TRBD2 (5 bases). The germline V gene has CDR1 KGHDR and CDR2 SFDVKD. The germline V and J ends were trimmed by 6 bases and 6 bases, with 17 bases remaining between them. This CDR3 spans 15 amino acids. CDR3 residues: CATSFGMPHSNEQFF. The DNA for the CDR3 is TGTGCCACCAGTTTCGGGATGCCCCATTCCAATGAGCAGTTCTTC.

This clonotype was observed at least ten times. The chain couples TRBV4-3 to TRBJ2-1; 9 bases align to TRBD2. The CDR3 is 15 amino acids. Germline V gene sequence: CDR1 LGHNA, CDR2 YSLEER. Trimming removed 4 bases from V and 6 bases from J; junction bases left unmatched: 7. The CDR3 sequence: CASSPGGLAVNEQFF. CDR3 sequence (DNA): TGCGCCAGCAGCCCTGGGGGACTAGCCGTCAATGAGCAGTTCTTC.

Details on this clonotype: A much larger clone is a single base away; this may be a read error. J is TRBJ1-2 and V is TRBV20-1; D is possibly TRBD1 (6 bases). There are 12 residues in the CDR3. Germline values: CDR1 DFQATT, CDR2 SNEGSKA (reference sequence). The DNA of the CDR3 is TGCAGTGCCCTATCCACAGGGACTGGCCACACCTTC. This translates into CSALSTGTGHTF.

As concerns this clonotype: Compared with germline, one end of the junction differs, possibly owing to a read error. The chain has TRBV7-2 and TRBJ1-6; D possibly corresponds to TRBD1 (5 bases). The germline gives CDR1 SGHTA, CDR2 FQGNSA. The CDR3 consists of 16 residues. CDR3 amino acids: CASSVASQGLGSPLHF. CDR3 DNA sequence: TGTGCCAGCAGCGTAGCTTCGCAGGGATTGGGTTCACCCCTCCACTTT.

This clonotype has more than one count but fewer than ten. This chain's CDR3 is CASSQPGRLPGNTIYF. The CDR3 DNA is TGTGCCAGCAGCCAGCCAGGACGCTTACCTGGAAACACCATATATTTT. This chain uses TRBV7-9 with TRBJ1-3; D uncertain. Germline assignment: CDR1 SEHNR and CDR2 FQNEAQ (reference sequence). This CDR3 is built from 16 residues. Deletions cut 5 bases from V and 2 bases from J, with 16 bases between.

Notes on this clonotype: This clone may be a read error of a much larger clone one base away. The gene calls are TRBV18 and TRBJ1-1; no reliable D call. The germline gives CDR1 KGHSH, CDR2 LQKENI. CDR3 size: 14 residues. V gave up 2 bases and J gave up 0 bases, with 7 bases separating them. CDR3: CASSPIRVNTEAFF. The CDR3 nucleotides are TGTGCCAGCTCACCAATACGGGTGAACACTGAAGCTTTCTTT.

This clonotype has ten or more counts. V is TRBV12-3 or TRBV12-4 and J is TRBJ2-1; D call uncertain. V shed 5 bases and J shed 8 bases, with 16 bases lying between them. The CDR3 loop spans 14 amino acids. CDR3 region: CASSPDIPTDEQFF. The CDR3 nucleotides are TGTGCCAGCAGTCCAGACATCCCGACCGATGAGCAGTTCTTC.